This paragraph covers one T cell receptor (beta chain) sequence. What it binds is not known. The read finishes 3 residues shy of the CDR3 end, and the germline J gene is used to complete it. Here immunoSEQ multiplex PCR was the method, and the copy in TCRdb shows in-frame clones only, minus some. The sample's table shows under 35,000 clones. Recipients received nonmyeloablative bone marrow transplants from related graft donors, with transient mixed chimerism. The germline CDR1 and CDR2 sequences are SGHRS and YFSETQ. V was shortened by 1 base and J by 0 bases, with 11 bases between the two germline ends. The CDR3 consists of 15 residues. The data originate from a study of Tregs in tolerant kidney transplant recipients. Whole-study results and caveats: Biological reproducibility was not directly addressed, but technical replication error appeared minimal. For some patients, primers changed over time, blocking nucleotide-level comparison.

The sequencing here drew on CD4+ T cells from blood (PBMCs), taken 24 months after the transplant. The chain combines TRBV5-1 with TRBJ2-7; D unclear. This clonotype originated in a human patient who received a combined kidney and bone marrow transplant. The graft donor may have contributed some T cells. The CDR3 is CASSLLTGSSYEQYF. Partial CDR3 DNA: TGCGCCAGCAGCTTGTTAACGGGTAGCTCCTACGAG.